This T cell receptor beta chain was retrieved from a study of blood T cell repertoires in COVID-19 (dated by TCRdb to the early 2020s). The study in broad terms: Collaborator samples came from the United States, Italy and Spain and covered acute and convalescent phases of COVID-19. Subjects who had been exposed to COVID-19, were actively infected with it, or had recovered from it provided the deeply sampled blood TCRbeta repertoires that made up the dataset. Where available, HLA class I and class II types were taken from metadata supplied by the sample provider and were not determined by assay-based typing. A de-identified subject ID, COVID-19 status, age in years and sex were almost always included in the sample metadata. The material from the prospective study consisted of cDNA or gDNA derived from T cells, B-cell-depleted T cells, or PBMCs. The repertoires were released in a freely available public database meant as a resource for research on the immune response to SARS-CoV-2. Samples were obtained from the ongoing ImmuneRACE study (first 160 participants) and from 1,200 or so subjects provided by 6 global collaborators.

Via the germline V gene (reference sequence), CDR1 is SEHNR and CDR2 FQNEAQ. The CDR3 runs 16 amino acids, cysteine and phenylalanine included. Only the CDR3 DNA is retained, 48 bases long and in frame from the first base. After removal of 5 bases from V and 1 base from J, the junction retains 4 bases not matched to a gene. Another Seattle source contributed samples from volunteer blood donors who had recovered from COVID-19. Whole blood was collected in K2EDTA tubes by collaborating institutions according to the institutions' own protocols. For TCRbeta analysis, collaborators shipped samples as frozen whole blood, isolated PBMCs, or DNA extracted from either of those sample types. The immunoSEQ Assay, a bias-controlled multiplex PCR, was used to amplify TCRbeta CDR3 regions from genomic DNA. The paper's processing steps were these. Nucleated cell counts per sample were estimated from amplification of reference gene primers within the assay. To quantify the absolute abundance of each unique TCRbeta CDR3 rearrangement, sequence reads were collapsed and filtered. For each sample, productive Simpson clonality was calculated by taking the square root of Simpson's diversity index across productive rearrangements. TCRdb stores this immuneACCESS table with in-frame sequences only. Part of the clones is absent; in the studies checked, under half of the shortfall reflects unresolved V genes, and no reason is known for the rest. For V, J and clone size, that table is used; D and trimming come from the DNA. The sample records a few hundred thousand clones, around 87% of which are singletons. Roughly 8% of the sample is taken by the ten largest.

About this clone: The target of this receptor is not known. No clone much larger than this one lies a single base away; base qualities are absent.

Here is what the overall study found, with its caveats: The quantity of clinical and demographic metadata differed by source and by participant and was supplied without curation.

This clonotype was obtained from a woman in her forties or fifties who had recovered from COVID-19. Sequencing was performed on peripheral blood. Recombination linked TRBV7-9 to TRBJ2-5; a stretch of 13 junction bases matches TRBD2. The DNA reads TGTGCCAGCAGCCTTCGGACTAGCGGGGGCCAAGAGACCCAGTACTTC. It translates to CASSLRTSGGQETQYF.